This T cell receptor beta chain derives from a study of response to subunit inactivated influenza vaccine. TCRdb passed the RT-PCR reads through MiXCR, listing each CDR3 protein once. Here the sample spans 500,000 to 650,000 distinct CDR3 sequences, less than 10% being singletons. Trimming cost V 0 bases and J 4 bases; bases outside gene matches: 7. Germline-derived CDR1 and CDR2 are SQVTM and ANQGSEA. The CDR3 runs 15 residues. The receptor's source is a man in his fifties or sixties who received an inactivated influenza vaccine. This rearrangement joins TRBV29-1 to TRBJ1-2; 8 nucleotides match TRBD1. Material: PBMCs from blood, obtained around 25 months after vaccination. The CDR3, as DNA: TGCAGCGTTGAAGATTCCGGCAGGGGGCTCTATGGCTACACCTTC. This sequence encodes CSVEDSGRGLYGYTF.